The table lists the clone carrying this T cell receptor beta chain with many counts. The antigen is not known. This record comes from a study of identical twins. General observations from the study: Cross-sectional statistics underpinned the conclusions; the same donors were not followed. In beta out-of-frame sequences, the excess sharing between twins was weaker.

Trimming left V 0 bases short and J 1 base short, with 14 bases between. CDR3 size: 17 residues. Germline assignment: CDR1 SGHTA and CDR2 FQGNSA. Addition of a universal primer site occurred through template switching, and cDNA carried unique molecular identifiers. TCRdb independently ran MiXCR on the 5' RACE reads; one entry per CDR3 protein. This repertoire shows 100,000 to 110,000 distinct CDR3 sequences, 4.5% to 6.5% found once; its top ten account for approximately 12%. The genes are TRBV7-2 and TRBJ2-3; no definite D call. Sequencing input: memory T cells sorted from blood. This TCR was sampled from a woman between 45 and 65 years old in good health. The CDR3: CASSLAGDNVRTDTQYF. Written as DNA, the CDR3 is TGTGCCAGCAGCTTAGCAGGCGACAACGTCCGCACAGATACGCAGTATTTT.